The clone carrying this T cell receptor (beta chain) was counted a single time. Its antigen remains unidentified. The data were obtained in a study of Ad26.COV2.S vaccination and SARS-CoV-2 variants. About the research overall: Ad26.COV2.S given intramuscularly, once or twice 56 days apart. The study's findings and limits: Researchers reported similar non-spike TCR breadth in vaccine and placebo recipients. Using TCR breadth and depth analyses may have led to underestimated total T cell responses.

The V gene lost 10 bases and the J gene lost 3 bases, with 15 bases spanning the gap. This CDR3 is built from 13 residues. CDR1 and CDR2 (germline): MDHEN, SYDVKM. Libraries were prepared by immunoSEQ multiplex PCR; TCRdb keeps only in-frame clonotypes and omits some of them. The top ten hold 9.5% to 15% of the sample, which has about 480,000 clones, approximately 88% seen once. Treatment specified: around 19 received Ad26.COV2.S at low or high dose, single or two shots; a few received placebo; per-sample allocation not given. Day 63 after the first injection of vaccine or placebo was the sampling time.

The source is a person aged 18 to 59 who received the Ad26.COV2.S COVID-19 vaccine or a placebo. This chain connects TRBV28 to TRBJ1-1; a possible D gene is TRBD1 (5 bases). Sequenced material: peripheral blood, taken in a trial of Ad26.COV2.S vaccine versus placebo. In nucleotides, the CDR3 is TGTGCCACCTGGGGCAGGCATTACACTGAAGCTTTCTTT. Translated, it gives CATWGRHYTEAFF.